The entry that follows covers one T cell receptor beta chain sequence. The antigen this receptor binds is unknown. No per-base quality is available; no much larger clone lies one base away. This specimen belongs to a study of blood T cell repertoires in COVID-19 (dated by TCRdb to about 2020). In the study overall: The collaborator samples originated in the United States, Italy and Spain and spanned the acute and convalescent phases of COVID-19. The material from the prospective study consisted of cDNA or gDNA derived from T cells, B-cell-depleted T cells, or PBMCs. The dataset comprised deeply sampled blood TCRbeta repertoires from subjects exposed to, actively infected with, or recovered from COVID-19. A freely available public database, intended as a resource for researchers studying the immune response to SARS-CoV-2, is where the repertoires were released. Samples came from the ongoing ImmuneRACE study (first 160 participants) plus 1,254 subjects from 6 global collaborators. A de-identified subject ID, COVID-19 status, age in years and sex were almost always included in the sample metadata. Where available, HLA class I and class II types were taken from metadata supplied by the sample provider and were not determined by assay-based typing. General study outcomes and caveats: The quantity of clinical and demographic metadata differed by source and by participant and was supplied without curation.

Participants in the prospective study were enrolled through a virtual design, were aged roughly 18 to 100 years, and lived in approximately 24 United States geographic areas. Cohort assignment in the prospective study relied on participant-reported clinical history from a screening survey and a study questionnaire. A participant counted as exposed if, within 2 weeks of entering the study, that participant had been in contact with someone who had a PCR-confirmed or clinician-diagnosed COVID-19 case. Mobile phlebotomists in the prospective study collected whole blood, serum and a nasopharyngeal or oropharyngeal swab from every participant. Prospective study participants could optionally give additional blood draws and questionnaires over an approximately two-month period. Before DNA extraction, blood samples from the prospective study were shipped at room temperature or frozen. Its CDR3 holds 14 amino acids, cysteine through phenylalanine. The kept DNA is CDR3 alone, 42 bases in frame from the first base. The germline V gene specifies MGHRA as CDR1 and YSYEKL as CDR2. Deletion took 0 bases off V and 7 bases off J, with a span of 9 bases between the germline ends.

TCRbeta CDR3 regions were amplified from genomic DNA using the immunoSEQ Assay, a bias-controlled multiplex PCR. The published analysis was carried out like this. The number of nucleated cells in each sample was estimated from the amplification of reference gene primers within the assay. Sequence reads were collapsed and filtered to measure the absolute abundance of every unique TCRbeta CDR3 rearrangement. For each sample, productive Simpson clonality was calculated as the square root of Simpson's diversity index over productive rearrangements. This immuneACCESS table, as held by TCRdb, lists in-frame sequences with V and J called but not all clones. Of the missing ones, under half trace to an unresolved V gene in checked studies; the others have no known cause. V and J calls and clone size are as listed in that table; D and trimming were resolved from the DNA. This sample gives hundreds of thousands of clones in total; roughly 80% of them show up just once. The ten biggest clones cover 4.8% of the sample.

This clonotype was sampled from a woman between 50 and 59 years old who had been exposed to COVID-19. Material: PBMCs or T cells enriched from blood (not recorded which). This chain is built from TRBV4-1 and TRBJ2-2; 6 matching bases give a weak D call of TRBD2. The CDR3 reads CASSQDRGGGELFF. In nucleotides, the sequence is TGCGCCAGCAGCCAAGATCGGGGAGGCGGGGAGCTGTTTTTT.